Included here is one T cell receptor beta chain sequence, with context. Its specificity is not known. The sample comes from a study of regulatory T cells in long-lasting Graves disease. Study observations and caveats: Newly diagnosed patients had higher TCR diversity than persistent Graves' patients did. Researchers examined only peripheral blood and not thyroid tissue. Persistent patients shared about 3,000 public clonotypes among themselves. Newly diagnosed patients shared fewer, at nearly 1,000.

Described time point: persistent/refractory GD, antithyroid drugs over 5 years with positive TRAb. Construction of the TCR library relied on RNA isolated from PBMCs. Patient provenance is recorded as an endocrinology department in Xi'an, China. In building TCR beta libraries, iRepertoire HTBI primers were used together with Arm-PCR of CDR3 regions. TCRdb reanalysed the multiplex PCR reads using MiXCR and keeps one entry per CDR3 protein. The sample has about 470,000 distinct CDR3 sequences; around 21% are singletons. The ends lost 3 bases at V and 4 bases at J; junction bases unmatched: 7. This CDR3 region has 16 residues.

The specimen was peripheral blood mononuclear cells (PBMCs), collected when the disease was refractory, from a patient treated with antithyroid drugs. The source is a female donor with Graves disease. This rearrangement joins TRBV12-3 or TRBV12-4 to TRBJ2-2, with TRBD1 matching 8 bases. CDR3 nucleotides: TGTGCCAGCAGTTTTGGTAGAACAGGGGGCACCGGGGAGCTGTTTTTT. Protein product: CASSFGRTGGTGELFF.